Shown below are 16 T cell receptor beta chains from a single sample sequenced in a study of T cell changes during pregnancy in multiple sclerosis. Clones were sequenced by immunoSEQ multiplex PCR, and TCRdb holds only the in-frame ones, with some missing. The sample gives tens of thousands of clones, about nine tenths of which show up once; 0.5% to 0.65% is in the top ten. The sample consisted of CD4+ T cells from peripheral blood mononuclear cells, taken in the first trimester of pregnancy. Source of these receptors: a female donor with multiple sclerosis, enrolled in a pregnancy study.

CDR3 bases: TGTGCCAGCAGCTCGAAAGGAGGACAGGCTGAGACCCAGTACTTC. This codes for CASSSKGGQAETQYF. The V gene is TRBV7-9, the J gene TRBJ2-5; 7 nucleotides align to TRBD1. CDR1 SEHNR and CDR2 FQNEAQ come from the germline V gene (reference sequence). V was clipped by 4 bases and J by 5 bases; unmatched bases: 10. The CDR3 runs to 15 residues. Combining the CDR3 with reference TRBV7-9 and TRBJ2-5 gives the whole variable domain DTGVSQNPRHKITKRGQNVTFRCDPISEHNRLYWYRQTLGQGPEFLTYFQNEAQLEKSRLLSDRFSAERPKGSFSTLEIQRTEQGDSAMYLCASSSKGGQAETQYFGPGTRLLVL.

In DNA, the CDR3 is TGTGCCAGCAGCTTGGTTGTGTCGGGGCAAGAGACCCAGTACTTC. This gives the protein CASSLVVSGQETQYF. V and J are TRBV5-6 and TRBJ2-5; possible D gene TRBD2, 5 bases. The CDR3 loop spans 15 amino acids. Germline V lookup: CDR1 SGHDT, CDR2 YYEEEE. Trimming took off 0 bases at V and 2 bases at J, with 11 bases between the two ends. Full variable domain (remainder filled in from reference TRBV5-6 and TRBJ2-5): DAGVTQSPTHLIKTRGQQVTLRCSPKSGHDTVSWYQQALGQGPQFIFQYYEEEERQRGNFPDRFSGHQFPNYSSELNVNALLLGDSALYLCASSLVVSGQETQYFGPGTRLLVL.

This clone was seen a few times. The gene calls are TRBV5-4 and TRBJ1-1; the D gene is possibly TRBD1 (5 bases). The CDR3 has 14 amino acids. V was pared by 2 bases and J by 1 base, with 9 bases between. Germline V gene data show CDR1 as SGHNT and CDR2 as YYREEE (reference sequence). The CDR3 DNA reads as TGTGCCAGCAGCTTAGCAGGGAAGAACACTGAAGCTTTCTTT. This encodes CASSLAGKNTEAFF.

J is TRBJ2-7 and V is TRBV7-8; a weak D match, TRBD1 (5 bases). CDR1 is SGHVS and CDR2 is FQNEAQ in the germline V gene. V dropped 5 bases and J dropped 5 bases, with 19 bases sitting between them. This CDR3 comprises 15 residues. CDR3 in DNA: TGTGCCAGCAGCCCGTGGGGCCTAAACTTCGACGAGCAGTACTTC. Translation: CASSPWGLNFDEQYF.

The gene calls are TRBV6-5 and TRBJ1-2; perhaps TRBD1 as D (5 bases). Germline V gene lookup returns CDR1 MNHEY and CDR2 SVGAGI. The CDR3 consists of 14 residues. Trimming pared 5 bases from V and 4 bases from J, leaving 14 bases between. CDR3 residues: CASSRTSTSYGYTF. CDR3 DNA sequence: TGTGCCAGCAGTCGGACATCGACCAGCTATGGCTACACCTTC.

This chain's CDR3 is CASTHQVGYTGLGYGYTF. The CDR3, as DNA: TGTGCCAGTACCCATCAAGTGGGCTATACAGGGTTGGGCTATGGCTACACCTTC. This chain joins TRBV19 and TRBJ1-2; TRBD1 might be the D (6 bases). With 7 bases removed from V and 4 bases from J, the gap between germline ends came to 28 bases. The CDR3 totals 18 residues. Germline V gives CDR1 LNHDA, CDR2 SQIVND (reference sequence).

The V and J genes are TRBV5-1 and TRBJ2-5, with 7 nucleotides matching TRBD2. Germline V gene sequence: CDR1 SGHRS, CDR2 YFSETQ. The CDR3 runs to 16 residues. J lost 4 bases, V lost 3 bases, and 12 bases had no gene match. For the CDR3, the DNA is TGCGCCAGCAGCTCTCTAGCGGTAACCCAGCCAGAGACCCAGTACTTC. Protein sequence: CASSSLAVTQPETQYF.

CDR3 residues: CASSLEYGNQPQHF. Here the CDR3 DNA reads TGCGCCAGCAGCTTGGAATATGGCAATCAGCCCCAGCATTTT. The chain joins TRBV5-1 to TRBJ1-5; no firm D call. This CDR3 contains 14 residues. Germline CDR1 reads SGHRS; CDR2 reads YFSETQ. The V gene lost 0 bases and the J gene lost 2 bases, with 6 bases spanning the gap.

This chain uses TRBV5-1 with TRBJ2-5, with D maybe TRBD1 (6 bases). Trimming removed 0 bases at V and 0 bases at J, with 9 bases between. The germline V gene has CDR1 SGHRS and CDR2 YFSETQ. CDR3 size: 15 residues. This CDR3 is CASSLGQVYQETQYF. CDR3 DNA: TGCGCCAGCAGCTTGGGACAGGTTTACCAAGAGACCCAGTACTTC.

This chain links TRBV7-7 with TRBJ2-2, with a weak D call TRBD1 (6 bases). This CDR3 is 15 amino acids long. V was clipped by 0 bases and J by 5 bases, with 10 bases between them. Looked up from germline, CDR1 is SSHAT and CDR2 is FNYEAQ (reference sequence). The CDR3 coding sequence is TGTGCCAGCAGCTTAGCCCAGGGGTGGACCGGGGAGCTGTTTTTT. Amino acid sequence: CASSLAQGWTGELFF.

DNA of the CDR3: TGTGCCAGCGCAAGGGGACAGAATTCTCTCTCACCCCTCCACTTT. Amino acids: CASARGQNSLSPLHF. V usage is TRBV18 and J usage is TRBJ1-6; 7 bases fit TRBD1. CDR1 and CDR2 from the germline V gene are KGHSH and LQKENI. This CDR3 is 15 amino acids long. With 8 bases clipped from V and 10 bases from J, the junction kept 14 bases outside the gene matches. Full variable domain (remainder filled in from reference TRBV18 and TRBJ1-6): NAGVMQNPRHLVRRRGQEARLRCSPMKGHSHVYWYRQLPEEGLKFMVYLQKENIIDESGMPKERFSAEFPKEGPSILRIQQVVRGDSAAYFCASARGQNSLSPLHFGNGTRLTVT.

This clone was found once. The CDR3 is CASSPGTKMNTEAFF. CDR3 DNA sequence: TGTGCCAGCAGTCCCGGGACAAAAATGAACACTGAAGCTTTCTTT. The V gene is TRBV6-5, the J gene TRBJ1-1; D is possibly TRBD1 (6 bases). Germline V gives CDR1 MNHEY, CDR2 SVGAGI. The CDR3 spans 15 residues. Deletions cut 5 bases from V and 0 bases from J, with 13 bases between.

This sequence joins TRBV18 and TRBJ2-3; D might be TRBD2 (7 bases). This CDR3 is built from 16 residues. Germline CDR1 reads KGHSH; CDR2 reads LQKENI. With 6 bases removed from V and 8 bases from J, the gap between germline ends came to 24 bases. The CDR3 DNA reads as TGTGCCAGCTCTCCCGACAGGCCAGGTACGGGAGGTACGCAGTATTTT. Its translation is CASSPDRPGTGGTQYF.

This chain links TRBV4-3 with TRBJ2-3; 16 bases agree with TRBD2. This CDR3 contains 19 residues. Germline-derived CDR1 and CDR2 are LGHNA and YSLEER. Trimming removed 0 bases from V and 4 bases from J; junction bases left unmatched: 7. As DNA, the CDR3 is TGCGCCAGCAGCCAAGATAGCGCCGGGACTAGCGGGGGGGCAGATACGCAGTATTTT. Protein sequence: CASSQDSAGTSGGADTQYF.

V is TRBV10-1 and J is TRBJ2-7, with TRBD2 identical over 11 bases. From germline, CDR1 is WNHNN and CDR2 SYGVQD (reference sequence). The junction had 14 bases not matched to a gene; V was cut back by 0 bases and J by 7 bases. The CDR3 loop spans 18 amino acids. Written as DNA, the CDR3 is TGCGCCAGCAGTGAGTCGGGACTCGGGACTAGCGGTTTACTGGAGCAGTACTTC. Translating it yields CASSESGLGTSGLLEQYF.

This chain joins TRBV2 and TRBJ1-2; TRBD1 aligns across 7 bases. J was trimmed by 2 bases and V by 4 bases; bases with no gene match: 16. The CDR3 has 18 amino acids. Germline V gives CDR1 SNHLY, CDR2 FYNNEI. CDR3 sequence (DNA): TGTGCCAGCAGTGTACCTACGGACAGGCAGATCCCCAACTATGGCTACACCTTC. The encoded protein is CASSVPTDRQIPNYGYTF.